The next 20 T cell receptor beta chains were all read from a single sample in a study of control samples from healthy donors and cancer patients. Generated by immunoSEQ multiplex PCR, the TCRdb table keeps only in-frame clones and is missing some. The sample lists some 80,000 clones, 85% to 95% occurring once. The sample comprised blood. These receptors came from a woman in her fifties or sixties in good health.

The chain employs TRBV28 and TRBJ2-1; 8 nucleotides match TRBD2. CDR1 is MDHEN and CDR2 is SYDVKM in the germline V gene. The J segment lost 6 bases and the V segment lost 3 bases, leaving 13 bases of the junction unmatched. CDR3 length: 17 amino acids. The chain's CDR3 is CASSFPTSGGGGNEQFF. The CDR3, as DNA: TGTGCCAGCAGTTTTCCTACTAGCGGAGGGGGTGGCAATGAGCAGTTCTTC.

A single count supports this clone. The chain uses TRBV18 and TRBJ1-6; weak D call: TRBD1 (6 bases). CDR1 is KGHSH, CDR2 LQKENI, per germline. V was pared by 6 bases and J by 7 bases, with 16 bases between. There are 15 residues in the CDR3. The CDR3 is CASSPDRLPNSPLHF. The CDR3 DNA is TGTGCCAGCTCGCCAGACAGGTTACCGAATTCACCCCTCCACTTT.

J is TRBJ1-2 and V is TRBV29-1; D might be TRBD1 (5 bases). This CDR3 is built from 13 residues. Germline CDR1 SQVTM, CDR2 ANQGSEA. V was pared by 1 base and J by 6 bases, with 12 bases between. CDR3 in DNA: TGCAGCGTTGAAGGAGGGCAGGGCGATGGCTACACCTTC. The encoded protein is CSVEGGQGDGYTF.

The chain recombines TRBV28 with TRBJ2-7, with D possibly being TRBD1 or TRBD2 (6 bases each). This CDR3 is built from 15 residues. The V end lost 6 bases, the J end lost 0 bases, and 15 bases lay between the germline ends. CDR1 and CDR2 from the germline V gene are MDHEN and SYDVKM. This CDR3 is CASSGGAGVSYEQYF. DNA of the CDR3: TGTGCCAGCAGCGGGGGAGCAGGGGTCTCCTACGAGCAGTACTTC.

The chain combines TRBV4-3 with TRBJ2-5; 7 bases fit TRBD2. The CDR3 covers 16 residues. V was pared by 0 bases and J by 4 bases, with 8 bases of the junction left unmatched. Germline assignment: CDR1 LGHNA and CDR2 YSLEER. CDR3 DNA: TGCGCCAGCAGCCAAGATACGCCTAGCGGACGAGAGACCCAGTACTTC. Its protein product is CASSQDTPSGRETQYF.

The CDR3 region is CAISERTSGDKNIQYF. DNA for the CDR3: TGTGCCATCAGTGAACGGACTAGCGGGGATAAAAACATTCAGTACTTC. This rearrangement joins TRBV10-3 to TRBJ2-4, with 12 bases that match TRBD2. The V gene end was trimmed by 3 bases and the J gene end by 4 bases; junction bases not matched to a gene: 4. The CDR3 runs 16 residues. Germline V gives CDR1 ENHRY, CDR2 SYGVKD.

This chain links TRBV10-1 with TRBJ2-7; either TRBD1 or TRBD2 may fit D (5 bases each). The V end was cut by 10 bases, the J end by 3 bases, with 16 bases between. This CDR3 is 13 amino acids long. CDR1 and CDR2 from the germline V gene are WNHNN and SYGVQD (reference sequence). The CDR3 sequence is CAINGADFYEQYF. Written as DNA, the CDR3 is TGCGCCATCAACGGGGCGGACTTCTACGAGCAGTACTTC.

V and J are TRBV4-3 and TRBJ2-5; 10 bases match TRBD2. Germline V gene data show CDR1 as LGHNA and CDR2 as YSLEER. V lost 0 bases, J lost 7 bases, and 11 bases stayed unmatched. The CDR3 runs 17 residues. The CDR3 here is CASSQDRLAGGDGTQYF. Written as DNA, the CDR3 is TGCGCCAGCAGCCAAGATCGACTAGCGGGTGGTGACGGGACCCAGTACTTC.

This chain links TRBV7-3 with TRBJ2-5; the D gene is possibly TRBD2 (5 bases). The CDR3 totals 14 residues. Trimming pared 5 bases from V and 5 bases from J, leaving 15 bases between. Germline V gene sequence: CDR1 SGHTA, CDR2 FQGTGA. CDR3 nucleotides: TGTGCCAGCAGCCTGGAGGTAGGGTTGGAGACCCAGTACTTC. Translating it yields CASSLEVGLETQYF.

The rearrangement links TRBV5-1 to TRBJ1-4; no reliable D call. The CDR3 runs to 15 residues. Germline CDR1 reads SGHRS; CDR2 reads YFSETQ. Trimming left V 0 bases short and J 4 bases short, with 10 bases between. As DNA, the CDR3 is TGCGCCAGCAGCTTGGCCTTCGGGGATAATGAAAAACTGTTTTTT. The encoded protein is CASSLAFGDNEKLFF.

The V gene is TRBV11-2, the J gene TRBJ1-1; D unclear. This CDR3 comprises 15 residues. Germline CDR1 SGHAT, CDR2 FQNNGV. Trimming pared 1 base from V and 0 bases from J, leaving 9 bases between. The CDR3 here is CASSLGATMNTEAFF. The DNA for the CDR3 is TGTGCCAGCAGCTTAGGGGCGACGATGAACACTGAAGCTTTCTTT.

The V gene is TRBV14, the J gene TRBJ2-2; TRBD2 might be the D (6 bases). V lost 1 base, J lost 7 bases, and 13 bases lay in between. Germline CDR1 SGHDN, CDR2 FVKESK. The CDR3 contains 15 residues. In nucleotides, the CDR3 is TGTGCCAGCAGCCAAGTTGCGGGGCAGATCGGGGAGCTGTTTTTT. This codes for CASSQVAGQIGELFF.

This rearrangement joins TRBV5-1 to TRBJ1-4; possible D gene TRBD1, 5 bases. Germline V lookup: CDR1 SGHRS, CDR2 YFSETQ. The CDR3 is 16 residues long. V lost 4 bases, J lost 5 bases, and 18 bases lay in between. In nucleotides, the CDR3 is TGCGCCAGCAGCCTAGCCGGAGCAGGGAGAAATGAAAAACTGTTTTTT. Protein product: CASSLAGAGRNEKLFF.

The chain uses TRBV2 and TRBJ2-1, with TRBD2 identical over 14 bases. V lost 5 bases to trimming and J lost 4 bases; unmatched junction nucleotides: 1. Germline V gives CDR1 SNHLY, CDR2 FYNNEI. The CDR3 is 15 residues long. CDR3 in amino acids: CASSRLAGGYNEQFF. As DNA, the CDR3 is TGTGCCAGCAGTCGACTAGCGGGAGGGTACAATGAGCAGTTCTTC.

Only a few counts were recorded for this clone. The V call is TRBV7-9, the J call TRBJ2-3; tentative D call: TRBD2 (6 bases). CDR1 and CDR2 from the germline V gene are SEHNR and FQNEAQ (reference sequence). Between the trimmed V and J ends, which lost 0 bases and 7 bases, there was a span of 20 bases. The CDR3 covers 17 residues. DNA of the CDR3: TGTGCCAGCAGCTTAGCGGATGACGGGAGTGGTCTGAATACGCAGTATTTT. Amino acid sequence: CASSLADDGSGLNTQYF.

A single count supports this clone. CDR3 loop: CAWRGGSGYGYTF. For the CDR3, the DNA is TGTGCCTGGAGAGGGGGCTCGGGCTATGGCTACACCTTC. The rearrangement uses TRBV30 and TRBJ1-2; TRBD1 matches 7 bases. CDR1 is GTSNPN, CDR2 SVGIG, per germline (reference sequence). This CDR3 region has 13 residues. V was pared by 3 bases and J by 4 bases, with 5 bases of the junction left unmatched.

The chain carries TRBV7-8 and TRBJ1-5; possibly TRBD1 for D (5 bases). This CDR3 is 17 amino acids long. V dropped 1 base and J dropped 3 bases, with 16 bases sitting between them. CDR1 is SGHVS, CDR2 FQNEAQ, per germline. CDR3 in amino acids: CASSLEGNFGANQPQHF. The CDR3, as DNA: TGTGCCAGCAGCTTAGAGGGAAACTTTGGGGCCAATCAGCCCCAGCATTTT.

This chain links TRBV5-1 with TRBJ1-1; the D gene is possibly TRBD1 (5 bases). Between the trimmed V and J ends, which lost 5 bases and 0 bases, there was a span of 17 bases. Germline assignment: CDR1 SGHRS and CDR2 YFSETQ. The CDR3 covers 16 residues. In DNA, the CDR3 is TGCGCCAGCAGGGGGGGGAGCCAACTCATGAACACTGAAGCTTTCTTT. It encodes CASRGGSQLMNTEAFF.

Here the CDR3 DNA reads TGTGCCAGCAGCACTGGACAGGGGAGGGGCACTGAAGCTTTCTTT. Residues: CASSTGQGRGTEAFF. The chain links TRBV5-4 to TRBJ1-1; 9 positions agree with TRBD1. Trimming took 4 bases from V and 4 from J; bases not matched to a gene: 8. The CDR3 covers 15 residues. Looked up from germline, CDR1 is SGHNT and CDR2 is YYREEE (reference sequence). Full variable domain (missing parts from reference TRBV5-4 and TRBJ1-1): ETGVTQSPTHLIKTRGQQVTLRCSSQSGHNTVSWYQQALGQGPQFIFQYYREEENGRGNFPPRFSGLQFPNYSSELNVNALELDDSALYLCASSTGQGRGTEAFFGQGTRLTVV.

The chain carries TRBV20-1 and TRBJ1-2; 7 positions match TRBD1. V lost 3 bases and J lost 5; bases outside the gene matches: 12. The germline V gene has CDR1 DFQATT and CDR2 SNEGSKA (reference sequence). The CDR3 loop spans 15 amino acids. In nucleotides, the CDR3 is TGCAGTGCTAGTGCCGGGACAGCTAACGGTTATGGCTACACCTTC. This gives the protein CSASAGTANGYGYTF.